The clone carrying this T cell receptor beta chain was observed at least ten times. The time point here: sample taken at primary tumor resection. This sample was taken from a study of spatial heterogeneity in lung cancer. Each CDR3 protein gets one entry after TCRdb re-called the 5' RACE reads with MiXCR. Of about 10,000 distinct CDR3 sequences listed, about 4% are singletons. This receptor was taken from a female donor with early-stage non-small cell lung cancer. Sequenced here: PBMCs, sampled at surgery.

The CDR3: CASSPLAGGSTDTQYF. The CDR3 nucleotides read TGTGCCAGCAGTCCCCTAGCGGGAGGGAGCACAGATACGCAGTATTTT. V gene TRBV28 combines with J gene TRBJ2-3, with TRBD2 identical over 12 bases. Germline V lookup: CDR1 MDHEN, CDR2 SYDVKM. CDR3 size: 16 residues. Germline trimming cut 5 bases from V and 0 bases from J; bases unmatched to any gene: 3.